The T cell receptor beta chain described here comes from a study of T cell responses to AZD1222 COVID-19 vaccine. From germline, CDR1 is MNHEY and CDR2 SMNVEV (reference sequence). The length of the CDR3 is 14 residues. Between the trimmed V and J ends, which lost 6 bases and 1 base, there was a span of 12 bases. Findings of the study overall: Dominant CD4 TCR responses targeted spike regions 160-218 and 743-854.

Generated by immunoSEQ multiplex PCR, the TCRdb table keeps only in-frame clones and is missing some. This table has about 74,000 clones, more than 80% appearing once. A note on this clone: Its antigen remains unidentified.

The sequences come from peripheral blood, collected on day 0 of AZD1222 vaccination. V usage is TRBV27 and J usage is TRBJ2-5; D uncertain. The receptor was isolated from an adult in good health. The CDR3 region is CASRAVGVQETQYF. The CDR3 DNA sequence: TGTGCCAGCAGAGCAGTCGGAGTCCAAGAGACCCAGTACTTC.